This is a list of T cell receptor beta chains from one sample in a study of beta chain features in type 1 diabetes. Profiled with immunoSEQ multiplex PCR; TCRdb holds only in-frame clones, not every one. The profile shows about 180,000 clones, about an eighth of them singletons. The material sequenced was central memory CD4+ T cells from blood. The receptors shown here come from a woman younger than 35 in good health. Each CDR3 is given with its conserved first and last residue. The D gene is left open where the match is weak. Clone sizes are given selectively: once, few, many, or a class where the clone is expanded.

V gene: TRBV6-5; clone size: few; D gene: TRBD1; J gene: TRBJ1-4; CDR3 DNA: TGTGCCAGCAGCCCGCGGGACAGCGGAAATGAAAAACTGTTTTTT; CDR3 protein: CASSPRDSGNEKLFF
V gene: TRBV28; clone size: .; D gene: .; J gene: TRBJ2-2; CDR3 DNA: TGTGCCAGCAGTTTACGGGGAAGGAACACCGGGGAGCTGTTTTTT; CDR3 protein: CASSLRGRNTGELFF
V gene: TRBV28; clone size: .; D gene: .; J gene: TRBJ2-5; CDR3 DNA: TGTGCCAGCAGTTCACAGCAAGAGACCCAGTACTTC; CDR3 protein: CASSSQQETQYF
V gene: TRBV7-3; clone size: few; D gene: .; J gene: TRBJ2-2; CDR3 DNA: TGTGCCAGCAGCCCGGGTGTGGGTGCGAACACCGGGGAGCTGTTTTTT; CDR3 protein: CASSPGVGANTGELFF
V gene: TRBV7-2; clone size: few; D gene: TRBD1; J gene: TRBJ2-7; CDR3 DNA: TGTGCCAGCAGCTTAGGACAGGGGAGGTATGAGCAGTACTTC; CDR3 protein: CASSLGQGRYEQYF
V gene: TRBV28; clone size: few; D gene: .; J gene: TRBJ1-1; CDR3 DNA: TGTGCCAGCAGTTTGGGGCAGGGAGGGAAAGCTTTCTTT; CDR3 protein: CASSLGQGGKAFF
V gene: TRBV4-1; clone size: .; D gene: .; J gene: TRBJ2-2; CDR3 DNA: TGCGCCAGCAGCCGACTAAAGGACACCGGGGAGCTGTTTTTT; CDR3 protein: CASSRLKDTGELFF
V gene: TRBV5-4; clone size: .; D gene: .; J gene: TRBJ1-5; CDR3 DNA: TGTGCCAGCAGCTTGTTCGGGACACCCAGCAATCAGCCCCAGCATTTT; CDR3 protein: CASSLFGTPSNQPQHF
V gene: TRBV5-1; clone size: .; D gene: .; J gene: TRBJ1-1; CDR3 DNA: TGCGCCAGCAGCTTTAAGGGACAGAACACTGAAGCTTTCTTT; CDR3 protein: CASSFKGQNTEAFF
V gene: TRBV6-1; clone size: few; D gene: .; J gene: TRBJ1-1; CDR3 DNA: TGTGCCACCCGGGATCTTCAGATTCGGAACACTGAAGCTTTCTTT; CDR3 protein: CATRDLQIRNTEAFF
V gene: TRBV9; clone size: .; D gene: TRBD1; J gene: TRBJ2-3; CDR3 DNA: TGTGCCAGCAGCGCACACGCCGGGACAGCACTTGGCACAGATACGCAGTATTTT; CDR3 protein: CASSAHAGTALGTDTQYF
V gene: TRBV7-8; clone size: few; D gene: .; J gene: TRBJ1-2; CDR3 DNA: TGTGCCAGCAGCTTAGCACGGGGGGAGCATGGCTACACCTTC; CDR3 protein: CASSLARGEHGYTF
V gene: TRBV7-9; clone size: few; D gene: TRBD1; J gene: TRBJ2-5; CDR3 DNA: TGTGCCAGCAGCTTAGGGGACAGGGATCGAGAGACCCAGTACTTC; CDR3 protein: CASSLGDRDRETQYF
V gene: TRBV14; clone size: few; D gene: TRBD1; J gene: TRBJ2-7; CDR3 DNA: TGTGCCAGCAGTCGAGTCTCCAGGGGGACGTCAGCTTACGAGCAGTACTTC; CDR3 protein: CASSRVSRGTSAYEQYF
V gene: TRBV30; clone size: .; D gene: .; J gene: TRBJ2-4; CDR3 DNA: TGTGCCTGGGGCAGGGAAGCCAAAAACATTCAGTACTTC; CDR3 protein: CAWGREAKNIQYF
V gene: TRBV5-1; clone size: .; D gene: TRBD2; J gene: TRBJ2-2; CDR3 DNA: TGCGCCAGCAGCTCCGGACTAGTGACCGGGGAGCTGTTTTTT; CDR3 protein: CASSSGLVTGELFF
V gene: TRBV2; clone size: .; D gene: TRBD1; J gene: TRBJ1-4; CDR3 DNA: TGTGCCAGCAGTACGACAGGGTTTAATGAAAAACTGTTTTTT; CDR3 protein: CASSTTGFNEKLFF
V gene: TRBV30; clone size: few; D gene: .; J gene: TRBJ2-7; CDR3 DNA: TGTGCCTGGAGTGTACGCCCGCGTACCGTTTACTCCTACGAGCAGTACTTC; CDR3 protein: CAWSVRPRTVYSYEQYF
V gene: TRBV9; clone size: few; D gene: TRBD2; J gene: TRBJ2-2; CDR3 DNA: TGTGCCAGCAGCGTAGTCCTAGCGGGTCCTACCGGGGAGCTGTTTTTT; CDR3 protein: CASSVVLAGPTGELFF
V gene: TRBV30; clone size: few; D gene: TRBD1; J gene: TRBJ1-2; CDR3 DNA: TGTGCCTGGGCGGACAGGGGGCGAGATGGCTACACCTTC; CDR3 protein: CAWADRGRDGYTF
V gene: TRBV30; clone size: few; D gene: TRBD1; J gene: TRBJ1-2; CDR3 DNA: TGTGCCTGGAGCCACAGGGGCTATGGCTACACCTTC; CDR3 protein: CAWSHRGYGYTF
V gene: TRBV2; clone size: few; D gene: .; J gene: TRBJ1-1; CDR3 DNA: TGTGCCAGCTGCCTTACGGGGATTAGGGACACTGAAGCTTTCTTT; CDR3 protein: CASCLTGIRDTEAFF
V gene: TRBV27; clone size: .; D gene: .; J gene: TRBJ2-7; CDR3 DNA: TGTGCCAGCAGTTTATTTCCACAGGGCAACGGCGAGCAGTACTTC; CDR3 protein: CASSLFPQGNGEQYF
V gene: TRBV30; clone size: few; D gene: .; J gene: TRBJ1-2; CDR3 DNA: TGTGCCACCAGGGCCGATGGCTACACCTTC; CDR3 protein: CATRADGYTF
V gene: TRBV7-8; clone size: .; D gene: TRBD2; J gene: TRBJ2-3; CDR3 DNA: TGTGCCAGCAGCTTAGGGACTAGGAGAGATACGCAGTATTTT; CDR3 protein: CASSLGTRRDTQYF
V gene: TRBV5-1; clone size: .; D gene: .; J gene: TRBJ2-5; CDR3 DNA: TGCGCCAGCAGCATCTCGGGACAAGGGGAGACCCAGTACTTC; CDR3 protein: CASSISGQGETQYF
V gene: TRBV5-1; clone size: .; D gene: TRBD1; J gene: TRBJ1-1; CDR3 DNA: TGCGCCAGCAGCTTGGGGGACAGGGTCACTGAAGCTTTCTTT; CDR3 protein: CASSLGDRVTEAFF
V gene: TRBV28; clone size: few; D gene: .; J gene: TRBJ2-5; CDR3 DNA: TGTGCCAGCAGTCCGCCCCTCGGGGGTGGGGGAGAGACCCAGTACTTC; CDR3 protein: CASSPPLGGGGETQYF
V gene: TRBV5-1; clone size: few; D gene: TRBD1; J gene: TRBJ2-5; CDR3 DNA: TGCGCCAGCAGCTTGGGACAGGGGATGAAGACCCAGTACTTC; CDR3 protein: CASSLGQGMKTQYF
V gene: TRBV30; clone size: few; D gene: TRBD2; J gene: TRBJ2-2; CDR3 DNA: TGTGCCTGGACCGGGACTAGCGGGAGAAATAAGGGCACCGGGGAGCTGTTTTTT; CDR3 protein: CAWTGTSGRNKGTGELFF
V gene: TRBV18; clone size: few; D gene: .; J gene: TRBJ2-1; CDR3 DNA: TGTGCCAGCTCACCGCTGACAGACAATGAGCAGTTCTTC; CDR3 protein: CASSPLTDNEQFF
V gene: TRBV2; clone size: few; D gene: TRBD1; J gene: TRBJ2-5; CDR3 DNA: TGTGCCAGCAAGGACAGGGCGAAAGAGACCCAGTACTTC; CDR3 protein: CASKDRAKETQYF
V gene: TRBV5-6; clone size: few; D gene: .; J gene: TRBJ1-1; CDR3 DNA: TGTGCCAGCAGCTTGGGCCGGACAACAAACACTGAAGCTTTCTTT; CDR3 protein: CASSLGRTTNTEAFF